The 8 T cell receptor beta chains below all came from one sample that was sequenced in a study of CD8 T cells in ankylosing spondylitis. General observations from the study: Ankylosing spondylitis blood seemed to carry a telltale TCR beta motif made of under ten highly homologous variants.

What these receptors recognize is not known. TCRdb passed the 5' RACE reads through MiXCR, listing each CDR3 protein once. Seen here are fewer than 400,000 distinct CDR3 sequences, 6.5% to 10% observed once, and the top ten hold about 14%. The sample comprised blood, either unsorted or a sorted T cell fraction (not recorded which). The receptors originated from a male donor with ankylosing spondylitis.

As concerns this clonotype: A single base separates this from a much larger clone, so it may be a read error. Likely a read error: the CDR3 ends without its conserved phenylalanine or tryptophan. The rearrangement links TRBV7-8 to TRBJ2-1; 11 bases match TRBD2. CDR3 size: 15 residues. CDR1 is SGHVS and CDR2 is FQNEAQ in the germline V gene. V dropped 1 base and J dropped 7; count of bases not matched to a gene: 3. The CDR3 bases are TGTGCCAGCAGCTTAGTTTTAGCGGGAGGGAATGAGCAGTTCCTC. Protein: CASSLVLAGGNEQFL.

V gene TRBV11-2 combines with J gene TRBJ2-1, with 11 bases matching TRBD1. CDR1 is SGHAT, CDR2 FQNNGV, per germline. CDR3 size: 17 residues. The junction had 8 bases not matched to a gene; V was cut back by 1 base and J by 6 bases. The CDR3 nucleotides read TGTGCCAGCAGCTTAGTCCCCGGGACAGGGGGATTCAATGAGCAGTTCTTC. As protein: CASSLVPGTGGFNEQFF.

This clonotype showed up just a few times. The gene calls are TRBV18 and TRBJ2-7; D perhaps matches TRBD1 (5 bases). V was clipped by 3 bases and J by 4 bases, with 13 bases between them. CDR1 and CDR2 (germline): KGHSH, LQKENI. The CDR3 contains 14 residues. CDR3 sequence: CASSPRQNSYEQYF. CDR3 bases: TGTGCCAGCTCACCCCGACAGAACTCATACGAGCAGTACTTC.

Ten or more counts support this clonotype. The chain links TRBV2 to TRBJ1-1; D gene uncertain. The CDR3 is 11 amino acids. V was shortened by 7 bases and J by 1 base, with 4 bases between the two germline ends. Per the germline V gene, CDR1 is SNHLY and CDR2 is FYNNEI. CDR3 in amino acids: CASMANTEAFF. Here the CDR3 DNA reads TGTGCCAGCATGGCGAACACTGAAGCTTTCTTT.

This clonotype appeared a few times. The chain is built from TRBV10-3 and TRBJ2-3; D possibly corresponds to TRBD1 (7 bases). The V gene's germline CDR1 is ENHRY and CDR2 SYGVKD. V lost 6 bases to trimming and J lost 2 bases, with 15 bases between them. The CDR3 contains 15 residues. The CDR3 DNA reads TGTGCCATCAGCCCCAGGGGGGCCCCCACAGATACGCAGTATTTT. Its protein is CAISPRGAPTDTQYF.

This clonotype was observed many times. This chain uses TRBV4-2 with TRBJ2-1; the match to TRBD2 covers 11 bases. J lost 8 bases, V lost 3 bases, and 6 bases had no gene match. The germline gives CDR1 LGHNA, CDR2 YNFKEQ. There are 15 residues in the CDR3. CDR3 protein: CASSHIAGGPDEQFF. The CDR3 DNA reads TGTGCCAGCAGCCACATAGCGGGAGGGCCCGATGAGCAGTTCTTC.

This chain connects TRBV4-1 to TRBJ1-4; TRBD1 agrees at 8 bases. CDR1 and CDR2 from the germline V gene are MGHRA and YSYEKL. The V gene end was trimmed by 2 bases and the J gene end by 7 bases; junction bases not matched to a gene: 6. CDR3 length equals 15 residues. CDR3 sequence: CASSQTTGGGEKLFF. The CDR3 DNA is TGCGCCAGCAGCCAAACAACAGGGGGTGGTGAAAAACTGTTTTTT.

This chain links TRBV6-2 or TRBV6-3 with TRBJ2-7, with 8 bases aligning to TRBD1. The CDR3 has 13 amino acids. Trimming at V came to 5 bases and at J to 6 bases, leaving 6 bases not matched to a gene. Germline CDR1 reads MNHEY; CDR2 reads SVGEGT. CDR3 sequence (DNA): TGTGCCAGCAGTACAGGGGGAAGAAGCGAGCAGTACTTC. As protein: CASSTGGRSEQYF.